The 27 T cell receptor beta chains below all came from one sample that was sequenced in a study of blood T cells in healthy people across ages. Together with a sample-barcoded 5' primer, a J-beta primer mix was included in a second PCR lasting about 6 to 11 cycles. TCRdb reprocessed the 5' RACE reads with MiXCR, giving one entry per CDR3 protein. The repertoire holds around 690,000 distinct CDR3 sequences, with around 54% as singletons. Sequenced sample: blood. Receptor source: a man between 60 and 70 years old in good health.

V usage is TRBV5-1 and J usage is TRBJ2-5; a possible D gene is TRBD2 (5 bases). V was cut by 0 bases and J by 0 bases, with 12 bases left in between. Germline values: CDR1 SGHRS, CDR2 YFSETQ. The CDR3 loop spans 16 amino acids. The CDR3 coding sequence is TGCGCCAGCAGCTTGGCGCCCCGGGATTACCAAGAGACCCAGTACTTC. This codes for CASSLAPRDYQETQYF.

This chain links TRBV5-1 with TRBJ2-1, with D unclear. The length of the CDR3 is 15 residues. Germline V CDR1 and CDR2: SGHRS, YFSETQ. Trimming took off 0 bases at V and 5 bases at J, with 12 bases between the two ends. The CDR3 loop is CASSLEAGPHNEQFF. CDR3 coding DNA: TGCGCCAGCAGCTTGGAGGCAGGCCCCCACAATGAGCAGTTCTTC.

The chain is built from TRBV20-1 and TRBJ2-7; 11 nucleotides match TRBD1. The V gene's germline CDR1 is DFQATT and CDR2 SNEGSKA (reference sequence). V trimming: 4 bases; J trimming: 3 bases; junction bases outside the gene matches: 5. The CDR3 loop spans 14 amino acids. The CDR3 protein is CSATVGTGGYEQYF. The CDR3 DNA reads as TGCAGTGCTACAGTGGGGACAGGGGGCTACGAGCAGTACTTC.

In its sample, this clonotype was seen a few times. This chain uses TRBV5-1 with TRBJ1-2; D is possibly TRBD1 (5 bases). V was trimmed by 0 bases and J by 4 bases, leaving 13 bases between them. Germline-derived CDR1 and CDR2 are SGHRS and YFSETQ. The CDR3 consists of 15 residues. This CDR3 reads CASSLDGATLYGYTF. The CDR3 nucleotides read TGCGCCAGCAGCTTGGACGGGGCTACCCTCTATGGCTACACCTTC. Using reference TRBV5-1 and TRBJ1-2 for the parts outside the CDR3, the full variable domain is KAGVTQTPRYLIKTRGQQVTLSCSPISGHRSVSWYQQTPGQGLQFLFEYFSETQRNKGNFPGRFSGRQFSNSRSEMNVSTLELGDSALYLCASSLDGATLYGYTFGSGTRLTVV.

The gene calls are TRBV7-8 and TRBJ2-5; 13 bases are a match to TRBD2. The germline gives CDR1 SGHVS, CDR2 FQNEAQ. The CDR3 runs to 16 residues. J gave up 7 bases and V 2 bases, and 7 bases lay outside the gene matches. The CDR3: CASSLRTSGGQRTQYF. In DNA, the CDR3 is TGTGCCAGCAGCTTACGGACTAGCGGGGGCCAGAGGACCCAGTACTTC.

The CDR3 reads CASSLRRGGGPDTQYF. The CDR3 DNA reads TGTGCCAGCAGTTTACGGCGGGGGGGCGGCCCAGATACGCAGTATTTT. V usage is TRBV28 and J usage is TRBJ2-3; 9 bases are a match to TRBD2. The V segment lost 2 bases and the J segment 4 bases; nucleotides outside the gene matches: 7. This CDR3 has 16 residues. CDR1 is MDHEN and CDR2 is SYDVKM in the germline V gene.

The sample holds a few counts of this clonotype. The rearrangement uses TRBV7-7 and TRBJ2-5; D not resolved. Trimming took off 4 bases at V and 0 bases at J, with 9 bases between the two ends. The CDR3 consists of 14 residues. Germline V lookup: CDR1 SSHAT, CDR2 FNYEAQ (reference sequence). As DNA, the CDR3 is TGTGCCAGCAGCTCCGGACGGAACCAAGAGACCCAGTACTTC. This translates into CASSSGRNQETQYF. Full variable domain (rest looked up from reference TRBV7-7 and TRBJ2-5): GAGVSQSPRYKVTKRGQDVTLRCDPISSHATLYWYQQALGQGPEFLTYFNYEAQPDKSGLPSDRFSAERPEGSISTLTIQRTEQRDSAMYRCASSSGRNQETQYFGPGTRLLVL.

The chain's CDR3 is CAISVGGNEQFF. CDR3 nucleotides: TGTGCCATCAGTGTGGGAGGGAATGAGCAGTTCTTC. This chain uses TRBV10-3 with TRBJ2-1; 7 nucleotides agree with TRBD2. CDR1 and CDR2 from the germline V gene are ENHRY and SYGVKD. The V and J ends lost 4 bases and 7 bases, in that order; junction bases with no gene match: 1. The CDR3 length is 12 residues.

This chain connects TRBV5-1 to TRBJ2-1; 9 bases fit TRBD1. Looked up from germline, CDR1 is SGHRS and CDR2 is YFSETQ. CDR3 size: 16 residues. Trimming took 2 bases from V and 3 from J; bases not matched to a gene: 6. The CDR3 DNA reads TGCGCCAGCAGCTTAGTCCCGGGACAGGGCTACAATGAGCAGTTCTTC. Its protein product is CASSLVPGQGYNEQFF.

This clonotype was detected once. The J gene is TRBJ2-1, the V gene TRBV29-1; D not certain. This CDR3 contains 13 residues. Germline lookup yields CDR1 SQVTM and CDR2 ANQGSEA. The germline V and J ends were trimmed by 4 bases and 7 bases, with 14 bases remaining between them. The CDR3 loop is CSVAGPRINEQFF. The CDR3 nucleotides are TGCAGCGTTGCCGGGCCTAGGATAAATGAGCAGTTCTTC.

The chain recombines TRBV20-1 with TRBJ2-5; D possibly corresponds to TRBD1 (6 bases). This CDR3 has 13 residues. V lost 3 bases and J 3 bases, leaving 11 bases between the germline ends. Germline loops: CDR1 DFQATT, CDR2 SNEGSKA (reference sequence). CDR3 DNA: TGCAGTGCTAGGGTTGCAGGGGAAGAGACCCAGTACTTC. Translating gives CSARVAGEETQYF.

The chain joins TRBV6-5 to TRBJ2-1; the D gene is possibly TRBD1 (6 bases). The CDR3 is made up of 15 amino acids. Looked up from germline, CDR1 is MNHEY and CDR2 is SVGAGI. V was trimmed by 6 bases and J by 0 bases, leaving 12 bases between them. The CDR3 nucleotides are TGTGCCAGCAGGGAAACCAGGGGCTCCTACAATGAGCAGTTCTTC. Amino acids: CASRETRGSYNEQFF.

This chain connects TRBV4-1 to TRBJ1-5; possibly TRBD1 for D (6 bases). The V end was cut by 1 base, the J end by 2 bases, with 9 bases between. The CDR3 runs 15 residues. Germline V gives CDR1 MGHRA, CDR2 YSYEKL. CDR3: CASSQGPGGNQPQHF. The CDR3 nucleotides are TGCGCCAGCAGCCAAGGCCCAGGGGGCAATCAGCCCCAGCATTTT.

This rearrangement joins TRBV25-1 to TRBJ2-1; 7 bases match TRBD1. The J call may be in error: the DNA end matches TRBJ2-7 better. CDR1 MGHDK and CDR2 SYGVNS come from the germline V gene. The CDR3 spans 14 residues. Here the CDR3 reads CASSGRDRNYEQYF. The DNA for the CDR3 is TGTGCCAGCAGCGGCCGGGACAGAAACTACGAGCAGTACTTC.

The genes are TRBV12-3 or TRBV12-4 and TRBJ2-5; D is unresolved. The V and J ends lost 8 bases and 9 bases respectively, with 16 bases between them. This CDR3 is 12 amino acids long. This chain's CDR3 is CASSGSGRAQYF. CDR3 sequence (DNA): TGTGCCAGCTCAGGTTCAGGCCGGGCCCAGTACTTC.

The rearrangement links TRBV5-1 to TRBJ2-5; D may correspond to TRBD1 or TRBD2 (5 bases each). The CDR3 is made up of 15 amino acids. Per germline, CDR1 SGHRS and CDR2 YFSETQ. Trimming left V 6 bases short and J 2 bases short, with 17 bases between. The CDR3 DNA reads TGCGCCAGCAAACCGGGACGAGCGGTTCAAGAGACCCAGTACTTC. It codes for CASKPGRAVQETQYF.

This sequence joins TRBV29-1 and TRBJ2-4, with D perhaps TRBD2 (6 bases). The ends were cut back, 7 bases at V and 13 bases at J, with 20 bases in the middle. This CDR3 contains 12 residues. In germline, CDR1 is SQVTM, CDR2 ANQGSEA. The CDR3 loop is CSGGTGVSMQYF. The CDR3 bases are TGCAGCGGCGGGACGGGAGTGTCGATGCAGTACTTC. The complete variable domain, with remaining parts taken from reference TRBV29-1 and TRBJ2-4, reads SAVISQKPSRDICQRGTSLTIQCQVDSQVTMMFWYRQQPGQSLTLIATANQGSEATYESGFVIDKFPISRPNLTFSTLTVSNMSPEDSSIYLCSGGTGVSMQYFGAGTRLSVL.

This chain uses TRBV7-2 with TRBJ2-3; TRBD2 aligns across 10 bases. Unmatched junction bases numbered 10, after V lost 5 bases and J lost 2 bases. The CDR3 sequence is 17 residues long. The germline CDR1 and CDR2 sequences are SGHTA and FQGNSA. CDR3 DNA: TGTGCCAGCAGCCATAGTCAACTAGCGGGGTCCACAGATACGCAGTATTTT. This gives the protein CASSHSQLAGSTDTQYF. Supplemented by reference TRBV7-2 and TRBJ2-3, the full variable domain reads GAGVSQSPSNKVTEKGKDVELRCDPISGHTALYWYRQSLGQGLEFLIYFQGNSAPDKSGLPSDRFSAERTGGSVSTLTIQRTQQEDSAVYLCASSHSQLAGSTDTQYFGPGTRLTVL.

The chain is built from TRBV20-1 and TRBJ2-5, with TRBD2 matching 9 bases. V was clipped by 5 bases and J by 1 base; unmatched bases: 11. The CDR3 runs 16 residues. From germline, CDR1 is DFQATT and CDR2 SNEGSKA (reference sequence). The CDR3 region has the DNA TGCAGTGCTCAAGGGGTCGGGACTAGCTCCCAAGAGACCCAGTACTTC. This gives the protein CSAQGVGTSSQETQYF.

V and J are TRBV7-8 and TRBJ2-7; D gene uncertain. With 1 base removed from V and 4 bases from J, the gap between germline ends came to 11 bases. CDR1 is SGHVS, CDR2 FQNEAQ, per germline. The CDR3 consists of 14 residues. This CDR3 reads CASSLVAPGYEQYF. The CDR3, as DNA: TGTGCCAGCAGCTTAGTCGCCCCCGGGTACGAGCAGTACTTC.

The V and J genes are TRBV6-6 and TRBJ1-5; unclear D gene. The germline V gene has CDR1 MNHNY and CDR2 SVGAGI (reference sequence). This CDR3 region has 15 residues. V shed 0 bases and J shed 1 base, with 7 bases lying between them. CDR3 amino acids: CASSYSSKSNQPQHF. Written as DNA, the CDR3 is TGTGCCAGCAGTTACTCGTCAAAAAGCAATCAGCCCCAGCATTTT.

The J gene is TRBJ1-2, the V gene TRBV20-1; D may be TRBD1 (5 bases). The V gene lost 5 bases and the J gene lost 8 bases, with 12 bases spanning the gap. Germline values: CDR1 DFQATT, CDR2 SNEGSKA (reference sequence). The CDR3 runs to 11 residues. CDR3 DNA: TGCAGTGCTCGGGGCTCGAACGGCTACACCTTC. It specifies CSARGSNGYTF.

The chain couples TRBV2 to TRBJ2-1; D call uncertain. Germline V gene lookup returns CDR1 SNHLY and CDR2 FYNNEI. This CDR3 is built from 12 residues. The V end lost 1 base, the J end lost 10 bases, and 8 bases lay between the germline ends. The CDR3 nucleotides are TGTGCCAGCAGTGAAGTGTGGGTAGAGCAGTTCTTC. Translation gives CASSEVWVEQFF.

This clonotype was found a few times. V and J are TRBV6-2 or TRBV6-3 and TRBJ2-1; maybe TRBD2 (6 bases). Germline V CDR1 and CDR2: MNHEY, SVGEGT. Trimming stripped 5 bases from V and 6 bases from J, with 17 bases between. The CDR3 length is 15 residues. The CDR3 DNA is TGTGCCAGCAGTCCCCGGGAGAGGAGGCGCAATGAGCAGTTCTTC. It translates to CASSPRERRRNEQFF.

This chain joins TRBV12-3 or TRBV12-4 and TRBJ1-4, with a possible D match to TRBD1 (6 bases). CDR3 size: 17 residues. The V and J ends lost 11 bases and 5 bases respectively, with 27 bases between them. CDR3 coding DNA: TGTGCCCCCCATCAGTGGGGGCCCGGGTTTGGCAATGAAAAACTGTTTTTT. The encoded protein is CAPHQWGPGFGNEKLFF.

The chain is built from TRBV20-1 and TRBJ2-7; D is tentatively TRBD1 or TRBD2 (5 bases each). The germline V gene encodes CDR1 DFQATT and CDR2 SNEGSKA (reference sequence). V was clipped by 1 base and J by 1 base, with 8 bases between them. This CDR3 contains 13 residues. In nucleotides, the CDR3 is TGCAGTGCTAGAGTTGGGGGATCCTACGAGCAGTACTTC. Its translation: CSARVGGSYEQYF.

V gene TRBV14 combines with J gene TRBJ2-3; D ambiguous. The CDR3 loop spans 13 amino acids. Germline CDR1 and CDR2: SGHDN and FVKESK. The ends were cut back, 2 bases at V and 5 bases at J, with 8 bases in the middle. CDR3 sequence (DNA): TGTGCCAGCAGCCAACTCCGGGTAGATACGCAGTATTTT. As protein: CASSQLRVDTQYF.